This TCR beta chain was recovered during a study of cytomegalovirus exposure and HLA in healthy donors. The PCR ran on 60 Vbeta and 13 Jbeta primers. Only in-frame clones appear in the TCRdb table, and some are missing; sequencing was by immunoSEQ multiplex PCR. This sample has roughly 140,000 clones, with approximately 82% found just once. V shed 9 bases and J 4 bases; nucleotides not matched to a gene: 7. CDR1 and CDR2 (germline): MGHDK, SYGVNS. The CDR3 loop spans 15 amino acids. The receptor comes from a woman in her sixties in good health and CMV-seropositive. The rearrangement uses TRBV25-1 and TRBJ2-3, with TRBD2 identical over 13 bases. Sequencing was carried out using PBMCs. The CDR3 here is CASGTSGIGPDTQYF. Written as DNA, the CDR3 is TGTGCCAGTGGGACTAGCGGGATTGGGCCAGATACGCAGTATTTT.